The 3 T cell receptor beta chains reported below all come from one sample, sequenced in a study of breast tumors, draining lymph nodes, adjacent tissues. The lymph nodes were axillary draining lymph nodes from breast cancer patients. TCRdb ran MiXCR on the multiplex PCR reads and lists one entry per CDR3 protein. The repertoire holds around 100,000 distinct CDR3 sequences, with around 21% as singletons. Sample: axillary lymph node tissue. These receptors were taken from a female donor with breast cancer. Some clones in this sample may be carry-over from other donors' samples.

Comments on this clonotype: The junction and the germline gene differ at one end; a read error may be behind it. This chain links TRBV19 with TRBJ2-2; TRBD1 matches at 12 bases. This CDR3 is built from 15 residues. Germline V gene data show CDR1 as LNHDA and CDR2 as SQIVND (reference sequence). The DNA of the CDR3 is TGTGCCAGTAGCCTCGGGACAGGGGGCACCGGGGAGCTGTCTTTT. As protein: CASSLGTGGTGELSF.

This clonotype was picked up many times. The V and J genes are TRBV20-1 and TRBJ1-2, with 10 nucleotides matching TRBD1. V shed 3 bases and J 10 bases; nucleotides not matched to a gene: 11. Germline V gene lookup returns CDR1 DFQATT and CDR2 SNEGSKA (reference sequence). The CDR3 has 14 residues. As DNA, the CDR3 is TGCAGTGCTAGTCCCCCTGGGACAGGGGACTTCTACACCTTC. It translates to CSASPPGTGDFYTF.

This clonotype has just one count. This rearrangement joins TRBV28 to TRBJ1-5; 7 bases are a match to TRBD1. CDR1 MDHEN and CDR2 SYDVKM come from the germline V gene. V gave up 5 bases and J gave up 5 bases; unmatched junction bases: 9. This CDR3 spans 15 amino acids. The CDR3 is CASSTIGRGDQPQHF. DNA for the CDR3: TGTGCCAGCAGTACCATCGGCAGGGGGGATCAGCCCCAGCATTTT.